This T cell receptor (beta chain) was obtained from a study of control samples from healthy donors and cancer patients. V lost 3 bases, J lost 0 bases, and 9 bases stayed unmatched. Germline-derived CDR1 and CDR2 are SGHRS and YFSETQ. This CDR3 comprises 17 residues. Generated by immunoSEQ multiplex PCR, the TCRdb table keeps only in-frame clones and is missing some. This table has 350,000 to 450,000 clones, around nine tenths appearing once. The TCR sequence derives from a man aged 35-49 years with head and neck cancer. Material: PBMCs. The V and J genes are TRBV5-1 and TRBJ2-3; 8 bases match TRBD2. The CDR3 DNA reads as TGCGCCAGCAGCTCGATGTGGGGCGGGGGGAGCACAGATACGCAGTATTTT. Translating gives CASSSMWGGGSTDTQYF.